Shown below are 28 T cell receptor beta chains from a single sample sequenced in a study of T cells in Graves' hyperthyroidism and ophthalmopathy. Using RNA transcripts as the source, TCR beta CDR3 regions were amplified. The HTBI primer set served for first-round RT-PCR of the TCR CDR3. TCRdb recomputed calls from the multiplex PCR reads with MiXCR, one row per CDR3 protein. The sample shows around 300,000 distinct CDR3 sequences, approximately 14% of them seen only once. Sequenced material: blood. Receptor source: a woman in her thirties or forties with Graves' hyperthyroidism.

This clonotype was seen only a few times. The CDR3 sequence: CASSLAQSGSTRELFF. The DNA for the CDR3 is TGTGCCAGCAGCTTGGCCCAGTCCGGTTCGACACGGGAGCTGTTTTTT. The gene calls are TRBV5-8 and TRBJ2-2, with D hard to call. Germline loops: CDR1 SGHTS, CDR2 YDEGEE. With 0 bases removed from V and 9 bases from J, the gap between germline ends came to 18 bases. CDR3 length equals 16 residues.

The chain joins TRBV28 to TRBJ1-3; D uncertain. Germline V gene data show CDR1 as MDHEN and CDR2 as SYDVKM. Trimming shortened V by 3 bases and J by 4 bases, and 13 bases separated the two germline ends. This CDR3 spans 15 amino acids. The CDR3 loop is CASSLQLVGGNTIYF. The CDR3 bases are TGTGCCAGCAGTTTGCAACTGGTGGGGGGAAACACCATATATTTT.

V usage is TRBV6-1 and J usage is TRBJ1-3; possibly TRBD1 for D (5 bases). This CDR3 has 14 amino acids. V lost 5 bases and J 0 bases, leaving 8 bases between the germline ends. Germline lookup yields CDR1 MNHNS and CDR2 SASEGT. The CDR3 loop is CASSSGLSGNTIYF. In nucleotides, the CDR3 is TGTGCCAGCAGTTCGGGACTCTCTGGAAACACCATATATTTT.

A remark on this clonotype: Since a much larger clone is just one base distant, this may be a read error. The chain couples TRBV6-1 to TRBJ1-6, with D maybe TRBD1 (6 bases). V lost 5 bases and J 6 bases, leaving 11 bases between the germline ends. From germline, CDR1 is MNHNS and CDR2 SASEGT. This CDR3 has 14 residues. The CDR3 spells CASSHAGANSPLHF. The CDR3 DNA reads TGTGCCAGCAGTCACGCGGGGGCTAATTCACCCCTCCACTTT.

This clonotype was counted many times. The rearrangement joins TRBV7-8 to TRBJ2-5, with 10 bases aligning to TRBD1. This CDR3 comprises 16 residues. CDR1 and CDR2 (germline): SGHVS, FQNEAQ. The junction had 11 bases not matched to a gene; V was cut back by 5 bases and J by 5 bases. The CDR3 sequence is CASSPYRQGARETQYF. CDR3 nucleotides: TGTGCCAGCAGCCCCTACCGACAGGGGGCTAGGGAGACCCAGTACTTC.

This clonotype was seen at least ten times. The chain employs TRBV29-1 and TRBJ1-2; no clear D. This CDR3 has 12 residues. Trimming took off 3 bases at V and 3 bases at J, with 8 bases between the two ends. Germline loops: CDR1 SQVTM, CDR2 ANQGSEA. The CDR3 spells CSVEGNYYGYTF. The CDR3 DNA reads TGCAGCGTTGAGGGAAACTACTATGGCTACACCTTC.

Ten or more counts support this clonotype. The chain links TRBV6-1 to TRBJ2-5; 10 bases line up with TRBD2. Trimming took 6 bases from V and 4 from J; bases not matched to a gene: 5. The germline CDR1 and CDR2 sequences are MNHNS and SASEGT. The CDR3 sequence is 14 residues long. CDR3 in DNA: TGTGCCAGCAGGAAGGCTAGCGGGAGAGAGACCCAGTACTTC. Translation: CASRKASGRETQYF.

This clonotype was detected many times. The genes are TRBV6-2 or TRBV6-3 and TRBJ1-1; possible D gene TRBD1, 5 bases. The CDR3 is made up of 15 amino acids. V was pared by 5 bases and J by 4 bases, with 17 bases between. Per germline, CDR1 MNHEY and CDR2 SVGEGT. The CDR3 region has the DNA TGTGCCAGCAGTCGACCCGATGGGGCAGGCACTGAAGCTTTCTTT. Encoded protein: CASSRPDGAGTEAFF.

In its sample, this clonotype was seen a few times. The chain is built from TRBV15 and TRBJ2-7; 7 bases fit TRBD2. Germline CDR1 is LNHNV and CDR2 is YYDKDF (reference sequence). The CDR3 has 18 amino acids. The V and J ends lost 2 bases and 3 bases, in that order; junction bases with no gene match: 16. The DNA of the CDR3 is TGTGCCACCAGCAGATCACCAGGGCGTCGGAGCGGGATCTACGAGCAGTACTTC. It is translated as CATSRSPGRRSGIYEQYF.

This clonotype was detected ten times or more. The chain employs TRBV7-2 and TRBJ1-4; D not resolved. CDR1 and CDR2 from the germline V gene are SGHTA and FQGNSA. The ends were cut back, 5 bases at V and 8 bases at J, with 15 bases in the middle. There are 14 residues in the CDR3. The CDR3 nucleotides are TGTGCCAGCAGCCGAGCCACCTATGGGGAAAAACTGTTTTTT. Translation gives CASSRATYGEKLFF. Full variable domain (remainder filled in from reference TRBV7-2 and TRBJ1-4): GAGVSQSPSNKVTEKGKDVELRCDPISGHTALYWYRQSLGQGLEFLIYFQGNSAPDKSGLPSDRFSAERTGGSVSTLTIQRTQQEDSAVYLCASSRATYGEKLFFGSGTQLSVL.

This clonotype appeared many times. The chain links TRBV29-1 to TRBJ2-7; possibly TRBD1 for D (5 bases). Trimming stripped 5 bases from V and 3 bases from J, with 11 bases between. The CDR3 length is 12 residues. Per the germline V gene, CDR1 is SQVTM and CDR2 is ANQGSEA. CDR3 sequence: CSVIGDGYEQYF. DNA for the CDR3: TGCAGCGTTATAGGGGATGGCTACGAGCAGTACTTC.

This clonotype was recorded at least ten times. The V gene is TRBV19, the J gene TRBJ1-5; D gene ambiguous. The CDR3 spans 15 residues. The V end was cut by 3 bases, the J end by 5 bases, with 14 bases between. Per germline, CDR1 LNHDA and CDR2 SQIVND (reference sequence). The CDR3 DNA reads TGTGCCAGTAGTATCTCGTACAGTGAGTATCAGCCCCAGCATTTT. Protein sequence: CASSISYSEYQPQHF. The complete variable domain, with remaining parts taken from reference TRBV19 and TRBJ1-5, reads DGGITQSPKYLFRKEGQNVTLSCEQNLNHDAMYWYRQDPGQGLRLIYYSQIVNDFQKGDIAEGYSVSREKKESFPLTVTSAQKNPTAFYLCASSISYSEYQPQHFGDGTRLSIL.

Written as DNA, the CDR3 is TGTGCCAGCAGCCGCGGGGGGGGCTTCAGCACCTATGGCTACACCTTC. Residues: CASSRGGGFSTYGYTF. The chain links TRBV13 to TRBJ1-2; possibly TRBD1 for D (6 bases). Between the trimmed V and J ends, which lost 5 bases and 4 bases, there was a span of 20 bases. The CDR3 consists of 16 residues. CDR1 PRHDT and CDR2 FYEKMQ come from the germline V gene (reference sequence).

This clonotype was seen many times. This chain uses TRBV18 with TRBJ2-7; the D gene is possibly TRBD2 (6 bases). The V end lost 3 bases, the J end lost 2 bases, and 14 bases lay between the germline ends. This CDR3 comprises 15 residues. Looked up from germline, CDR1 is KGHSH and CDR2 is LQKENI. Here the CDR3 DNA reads TGTGCCAGCTCACCCCCCAATCCGGGGGCCTACGAGCAGTACTTC. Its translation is CASSPPNPGAYEQYF.

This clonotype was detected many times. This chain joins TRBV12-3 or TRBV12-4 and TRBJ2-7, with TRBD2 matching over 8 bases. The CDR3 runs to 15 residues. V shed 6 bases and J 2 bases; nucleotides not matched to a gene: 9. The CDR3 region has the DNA TGTGCCAGCAGCAATCCGGGACTAGGTACCTACGAGCAGTACTTC. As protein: CASSNPGLGTYEQYF.

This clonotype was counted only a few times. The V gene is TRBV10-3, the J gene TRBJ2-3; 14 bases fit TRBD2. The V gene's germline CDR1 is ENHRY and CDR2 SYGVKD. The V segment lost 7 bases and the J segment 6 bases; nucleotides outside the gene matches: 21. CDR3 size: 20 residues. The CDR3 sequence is CAIKRGLGTSGGPRGDTQYF. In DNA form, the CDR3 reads TGTGCCATCAAACGCGGTTTGGGGACTAGCGGGGGACCCCGTGGGGATACGCAGTATTTT.

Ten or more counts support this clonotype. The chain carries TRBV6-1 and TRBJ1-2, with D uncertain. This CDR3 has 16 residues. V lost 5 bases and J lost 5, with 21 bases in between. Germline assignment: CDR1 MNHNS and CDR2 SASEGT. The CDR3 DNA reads TGTGCCAGCAGTACCTCGGCAGGAACCAGTATGTATGGCTACACCTTC. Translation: CASSTSAGTSMYGYTF.

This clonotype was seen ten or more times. The CDR3 DNA is TGTGCCAGCAGCGTAAACTATGGCTACACCTTC. Protein product: CASSVNYGYTF. The genes are TRBV9 and TRBJ1-2, with D uncertain. V dropped 1 base and J dropped 2 bases, with 0 bases sitting between them. The length of the CDR3 is 11 residues. The germline CDR1 and CDR2 sequences are SGDLS and YYNGEE.

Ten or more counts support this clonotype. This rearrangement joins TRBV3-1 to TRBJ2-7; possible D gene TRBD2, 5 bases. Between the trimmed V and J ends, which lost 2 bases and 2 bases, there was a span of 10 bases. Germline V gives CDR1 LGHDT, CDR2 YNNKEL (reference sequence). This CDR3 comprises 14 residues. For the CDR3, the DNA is TGTGCCAGCAGCCAACAACCCGGGGCCTACGAGCAGTACTTC. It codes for CASSQQPGAYEQYF.

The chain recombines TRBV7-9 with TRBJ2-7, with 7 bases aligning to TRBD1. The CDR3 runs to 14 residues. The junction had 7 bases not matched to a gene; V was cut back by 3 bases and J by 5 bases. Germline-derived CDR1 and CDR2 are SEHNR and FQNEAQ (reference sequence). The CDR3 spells CASSFPQGMHEQYF. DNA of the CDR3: TGTGCCAGCAGCTTCCCACAGGGGATGCACGAGCAGTACTTC. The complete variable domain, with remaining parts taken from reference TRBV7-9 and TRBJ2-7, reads DTGVSQNPRHKITKRGQNVTFRCDPISEHNRLYWYRQTLGQGPEFLTYFQNEAQLEKSRLLSDRFSAERPKGSFSTLEIQRTEQGDSAMYLCASSFPQGMHEQYFGPGTRLTVT.

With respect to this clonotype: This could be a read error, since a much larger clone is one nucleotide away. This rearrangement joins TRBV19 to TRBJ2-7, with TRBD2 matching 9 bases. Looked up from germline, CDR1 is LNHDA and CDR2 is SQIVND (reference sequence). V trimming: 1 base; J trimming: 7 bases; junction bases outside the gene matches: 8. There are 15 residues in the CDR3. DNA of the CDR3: TGTGCCAGTAGTATAGCTGGACTAGCGAGCGATGAGCAGTACTTC. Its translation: CASSIAGLASDEQYF. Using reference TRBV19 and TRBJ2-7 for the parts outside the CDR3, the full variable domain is DGGITQSPKYLFRKEGQNVTLSCEQNLNHDAMYWYRQDPGQGLRLIYYSQIVNDFQKGDIAEGYSVSREKKESFPLTVTSAQKNPTAFYLCASSIAGLASDEQYFGPGTRLTVT.

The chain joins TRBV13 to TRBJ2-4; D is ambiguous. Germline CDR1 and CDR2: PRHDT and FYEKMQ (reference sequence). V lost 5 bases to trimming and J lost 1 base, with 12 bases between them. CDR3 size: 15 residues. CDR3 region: CASSPEWGAKNIQYF. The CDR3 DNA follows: TGTGCCAGCAGCCCCGAGTGGGGTGCCAAAAACATTCAGTACTTC.

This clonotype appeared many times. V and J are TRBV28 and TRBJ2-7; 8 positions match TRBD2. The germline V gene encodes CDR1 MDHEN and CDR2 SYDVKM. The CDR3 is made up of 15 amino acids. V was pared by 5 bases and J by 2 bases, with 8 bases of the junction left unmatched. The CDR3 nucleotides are TGTGCCAGCAGTCCTATCGGGGGGGCCACCTACGAGCAGTACTTC. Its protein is CASSPIGGATYEQYF.

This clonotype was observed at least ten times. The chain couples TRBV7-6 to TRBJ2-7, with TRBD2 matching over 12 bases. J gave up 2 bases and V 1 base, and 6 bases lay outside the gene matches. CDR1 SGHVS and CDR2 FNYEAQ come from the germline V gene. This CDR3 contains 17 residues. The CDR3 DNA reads TGTGCCAGCAGCTTAGGACTAGCGGGAGTACGACCCTACGAGCAGTACTTC. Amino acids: CASSLGLAGVRPYEQYF.

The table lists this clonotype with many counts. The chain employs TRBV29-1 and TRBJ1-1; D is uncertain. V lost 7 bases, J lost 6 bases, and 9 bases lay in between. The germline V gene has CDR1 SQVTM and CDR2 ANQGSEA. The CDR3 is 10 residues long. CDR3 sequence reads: CSAWESEAFF. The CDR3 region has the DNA TGCAGCGCTTGGGAGTCTGAAGCTTTCTTT.

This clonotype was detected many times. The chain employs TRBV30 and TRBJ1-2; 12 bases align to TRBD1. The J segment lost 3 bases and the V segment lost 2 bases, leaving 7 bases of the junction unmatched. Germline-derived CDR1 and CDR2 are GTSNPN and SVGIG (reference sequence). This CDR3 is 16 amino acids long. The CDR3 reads CAWSIGTGGSHYGYTF. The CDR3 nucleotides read TGTGCCTGGAGTATCGGGACAGGGGGCTCTCACTATGGCTACACCTTC. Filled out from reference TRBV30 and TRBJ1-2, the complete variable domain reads SQTIHQWPATLVQPVGSPLSLECTVEGTSNPNLYWYRQAAGRGLQLLFYSVGIGQISSEVPQNLSASRPQDRQFILSSKKLLLSDSGFYLCAWSIGTGGSHYGYTFGSGTRLTVV.

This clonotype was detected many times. Here the CDR3 reads CASSFFADTDTQYF. Here the CDR3 DNA reads TGTGCCAGCAGCTTTTTCGCAGACACAGATACGCAGTATTTT. The chain is built from TRBV7-2 and TRBJ2-3, with D hard to call. This CDR3 spans 14 amino acids. In germline, CDR1 is SGHTA, CDR2 FQGNSA. V lost 3 bases to trimming and J lost 2 bases, with 9 bases between them. Drawing the rest from reference TRBV7-2 and TRBJ2-3, the complete variable domain is GAGVSQSPSNKVTEKGKDVELRCDPISGHTALYWYRQSLGQGLEFLIYFQGNSAPDKSGLPSDRFSAERTGGSVSTLTIQRTQQEDSAVYLCASSFFADTDTQYFGPGTRLTVL.

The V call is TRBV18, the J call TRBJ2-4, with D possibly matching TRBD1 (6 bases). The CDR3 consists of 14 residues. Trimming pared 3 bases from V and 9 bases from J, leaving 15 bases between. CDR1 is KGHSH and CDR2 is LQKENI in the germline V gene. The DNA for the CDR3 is TGTGCCAGCTCACCCCTCAATTGGGACATCATTCAGTACTTC. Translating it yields CASSPLNWDIIQYF.